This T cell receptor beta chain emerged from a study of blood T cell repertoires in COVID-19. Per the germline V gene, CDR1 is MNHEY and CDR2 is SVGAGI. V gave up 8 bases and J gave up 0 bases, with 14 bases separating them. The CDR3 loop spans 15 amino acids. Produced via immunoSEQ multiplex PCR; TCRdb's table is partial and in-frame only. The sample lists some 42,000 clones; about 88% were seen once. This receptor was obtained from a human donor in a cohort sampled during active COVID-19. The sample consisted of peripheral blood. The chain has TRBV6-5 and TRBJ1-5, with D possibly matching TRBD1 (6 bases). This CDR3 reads CASGLTGISNQPQHF. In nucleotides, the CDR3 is TGTGCCAGCGGATTAACAGGGATTAGCAATCAGCCCCAGCATTTT.